This T cell receptor (beta chain) emerged from a study of cytomegalovirus exposure and HLA in healthy donors (dated by TCRdb to about 2017). Some background on the complete study: In an earlier analysis of around 540 of the donors, about 270 Gb of sequence data and 95 million to 130 million unique TCR beta sequences from approximately 180 million T cells were reported. Around 330 gigabases of sequencing data and around 85 million unique TCR sequences made up an early release that covered 500 to 700 HLA-typed donors. Of the roughly 410 genotyped donors, less than 85% were placed in the genetic ancestry cluster associated with self-reported Caucasian donors. The study was designed to test whether signatures of past pathogen exposure could be identified by cataloging public T cell receptors. The study profiled the T cell repertoires of fewer than 850 subjects by immunosequencing and related them to cytomegalovirus serostatus. Besides the first cohort of some 670 subjects, a separate validation cohort made up of over a hundred different subjects was used. High-throughput TCR immunosequencing, statistical association of individual TCRs with disease status, and machine learning were combined to predict cytomegalovirus infection status. A later analysis re-examined previously published TCR beta repertoires from more than 550 donors and added high-resolution HLA genotyping to investigate patterns of TCR occurrence. Rather than drawing on any new phenotypic data, the later analysis identified candidate immune exposures from TCR beta sequences and the way those sequences occurred across donors. An earlier analysis of approximately 500 of the donors applied high-throughput TCR beta sequencing to assess whether each TCR beta V gene segment acted as functional or pseudogenic. Donor age, sex, ethnicity and CMV serostatus were compiled together with the repertoire data. In a later genetic analysis, genome-wide SNP genotypes for 398 of the 666 donors were used, and that subset was treated as a discovery cohort. All discovery cohort repertoires had been generated on a single sequencing platform. Both class I and class II loci were covered by HLA typing, at four-digit resolution. Typing coverage differed by locus: A, B, C, DRB1 and DQB1 were typed in about 620-640 donors, DQA1 in 522, DPA1 in 600 to 610, and DPB1 in roughly 450. A handful of DR-DQ haplotypes were handled as single units for association and clustering because linkage in the cohort was strong. Across about 380 genotyped donors of the cohort, an average of about 200,000 unique TCR beta nucleotide sequences per donor were sequenced, and roughly a sixth of those sequences were non-productive. What the research found in general, with its limitations: An earlier analysis of around 540 of the donors showed that most TCR beta V segments appeared in productive rearrangements either about 87% or about 30% of the time, which broadly matched IMGT annotations. The classifier was reported to diagnose cytomegalovirus status with high specificity and sensitivity in both the original cohort and the validation cohort. In a later analysis, most CMV-associated TCR beta chains were found to appear HLA-restricted, with HLA associations seemingly driven largely by CMV exposure. Some IMGT-functional V segments, including TRBV6-2 and TRBV6-3, could not be distinguished by the 87-base-pair reads and were therefore excluded. Strong co-occurrence of HLA alleles, especially DR and DQ, made assigning TCR associations to individual alleles difficult. In a later genetic analysis, a missense DCLRE1C variant was associated with V-gene and J-gene trimming of TCR beta chains, and the association was replicated in an independent cohort. In a later genetic analysis, fewer N-insertions in productive TCRs were reported among donors in an Asian-associated ancestry cluster than the approximately 710-donor mean. According to a later analysis, parvovirus B19, influenza, CMV and Epstein-Barr virus appeared linked to several top co-occurrence clusters. For the cohort, immune exposure information was limited to CMV serostatus. A few of the identified cytomegalovirus-associated TCR beta chains were confirmed in vitro to be specific for cytomegalovirus antigens. At a false discovery rate of 0.05, a later analysis linked some 17,000 TCR beta sequences to specific HLA alleles. A further reported finding was that TCR beta sequences accurately predicted the HLA-A and HLA-B alleles for most subjects in the first cohort. In a later analysis, the rate of TCR association differed among HLA loci, with DRB1 alleles having the most associated TCRs and HLA-C alleles having the fewest. Because HLA typing was missing for some donors at each locus, association tests included only the typed subset. Correlated functional status among segregating V segments might be attributable to linkage disequilibrium, but an unknown experimental factor could not be ruled out. Most TCR sequences were observed very rarely across donors, whereas some public TCRs were present in many individuals. The authors suggested that the approach could potentially be extended to other disease states and immunological phenotypes. In the study, 150 to 200 TCR beta chains were listed as associated with cytomegalovirus. A later analysis found that HLA-associated TCR beta chains were more clonally expanded and had lower generation probabilities than equally common non-associated chains. Because counts were too low, approximately 18 rarely observed V segments, including chromosome 9 orphons, were excluded from the earlier analysis of fewer than 650 of the donors. In this cohort, only TCR beta chains were sequenced, and detectable features were limited by the absence of alpha or paired-chain data. The sequencing pipeline was judged likely to have produced a cluster of highly shared sequence variants as a technical artifact. Presence/absence analyses assumed roughly uniform sequencing depth across donors, an assumption that may not hold.

The germline V gene provides CDR1 MGHDK and CDR2 SYGVNS. V is clipped by 3 bases and J by 1 base, and the sequence between their germline boundaries is 12 bases long. Taken from cysteine to phenylalanine, the CDR3 has 15 residues. The kept DNA is CDR3 alone, 45 bases in frame from the first base. A word on this clone: Its binding antigen is unknown. Base qualities are not provided; no much larger clone lies one nucleotide away.

In total, just over 650 healthy bone marrow donors made up the cohort. All cohort members were sampled while nominally healthy, although unrecorded immune exposures were likely present. The donor was CMV seropositive and belonged to the group of about 290 seropositive cohort members. A peripheral blood sample was collected from each donor, and TCR beta sequencing was performed on peripheral blood mononuclear cells. Genomic DNA extraction from the blood cell samples was performed with the Qiagen DNeasy Blood Extraction Kit. Library generation was performed with the immunoSEQ multiplex PCR assay. For the multiplex PCR, a mixture combining 60 forward primers for TCR Vbeta segments and 13 reverse primers for TCR Jbeta segments was used. The CDR3 region of rearranged TCR beta genes was amplified from genomic DNA by a multiplex PCR assay. The amplified TCR beta libraries were sequenced on the Illumina HiSeq System as 87-base-pair reads. As for the authors' bioinformatics: Across the 600 to 700 repertoires, a later analysis counted approximately 83 million unique TCR beta chains, 9.5 million to 12 million of which were shared by at least two donors. Raw reads were error-corrected and collapsed into unique sequences with a nearest-neighbor algorithm that merged closely related sequences to remove PCR and sequencing errors. To assign V, D and J gene segments, CDR3 sequences were aligned to IMGT reference sequences. Each retained sequence needed at least a six-nucleotide match to both a V gene segment and a J gene segment. A rearrangement counted as productive if the CDR3 had no stop codons and remained in frame with V and J, and every other rearrangement counted as non-productive. CDR3 was defined according to IMGT convention as the region running from the second conserved V-encoded cysteine to the conserved J-encoded phenylalanine. Sequences without an unambiguous match to a single V gene segment were excluded from the earlier analysis of about 630 of the donors. An earlier analysis of fewer than 750 of the donors called V segments functional above 56.7% productive rearrangements and segregating when the between-donor standard deviation exceeded 5%. A statistical classification framework was developed to diagnose cytomegalovirus status using the catalog of TCR beta chain sequences. V and J gene assignment, in a later analysis, came from comparing TCR nucleotide sequences with IMGT/GENE-DB human TR gene sequences. The TCRdist pipeline was used in a later analysis to assign CDR3 sequences and most-parsimonious VDJ recombination scenarios. In a later analysis, every TCR beta chain was defined by the combination of its CDR3 amino acid sequence and its V-gene family, and reads without a unique V-gene family were dropped. A later analysis removed several hundred highly shared, low-generation-probability nucleotide sequences to deal with suspected cross-contamination and a sequencing artifact. For each public chain, a later analysis derived a clonal expansion index from normalized ranks of inferred template counts within each repertoire. In a later analysis, generation probabilities were computed using a VDJ recombination model fitted to out-of-frame rearrangements, and the results were checked against IGoR. In a later analysis, TCR-TCR, TCR-HLA and TCR-CMV co-occurrence was scored with hypergeometric tests, and a repertoire-size bias correction was applied to TCR pairs. In a later analysis, false discovery rates were estimated by permuting HLA or CMV assignments 20 times. A later analysis grouped co-occurring TCRs with DBSCAN, adding TCRdist sequence similarity when clustering within HLA-allele-positive subsets. Repertoires with fewer than 30,000 or more than 120,000 public chains were left out of co-occurrence clustering, as were a handful of repertoires with anomalous nucleotide sharing. TCRdb stores this immuneACCESS table with in-frame sequences only. Part of the clones is absent; in the studies checked, under half of the shortfall reflects unresolved V genes, and no reason is known for the rest. The V and J calls and clone size are taken from that table; D and trimming were inferred from the DNA. Counted in this sample were about 140,000 clones; approximately 79% of them appeared once. The top ten constitute about 6.8% of the sample.

The sequence links TRBV25-1 to TRBJ2-5; the D gene assignment is ambiguous. This TCR came from a middle-aged man in good health and CMV-seropositive. Material: PBMCs. The CDR3 region: CASSDSSPGQETQYF. The DNA is as follows: TGTGCCAGCAGTGATTCCTCCCCGGGCCAAGAGACCCAGTACTTC.